The clone carrying this T cell receptor (beta chain) has just a few counts. What it binds is not known. The ends lost 10 bases at V and 0 bases at J; junction bases unmatched: 8. The CDR3 has 16 residues. Germline loops: CDR1 ENHRY, CDR2 SYGVKD. This sample is drawn from a study of T cells in Graves' hyperthyroidism and ophthalmopathy. There were TCR beta CDR3 regions amplified from RNA transcripts. The TCR CDR3 first-round RT-PCR relied on the HTBI primer set. MiXCR was run by TCRdb on the multiplex PCR reads, yielding one entry per CDR3 protein. This repertoire shows 480,000 or so distinct CDR3 sequences, 46% found once; its top ten account for about 45%. Study conclusions and caveats: A model of 13 V-J pairs discriminated ophthalmopathy from stable hyperthyroidism. Clonotypes that were expanded in thyroid above 0.001 mostly appeared in blood too. Ophthalmopathy was model-predicted a median roughly 6.5 months pre-onset.

Source material: peripheral blood or thyroid tissue (not recorded which). This TCR came from an adult woman with Graves' disease, either hyperthyroidism or ophthalmopathy (not recorded which). V usage is TRBV10-3 and J usage is TRBJ2-2; 10 bases are a match to TRBD1. The CDR3 loop reads CATAGQGDANTGELFF. The CDR3 DNA reads as TGTGCCACGGCTGGACAGGGGGACGCGAACACCGGGGAGCTGTTTTTT.